A selection of T cell receptor beta chains follows, all from one sample in a study of blood T cell repertoires in COVID-19. Produced via immunoSEQ multiplex PCR; TCRdb's table is partial and in-frame only. The table has under 110,000 clones, around 80% seen once; the top ten hold roughly 6%. Material: peripheral blood. The receptors here all came from a man older than 75 with COVID-19, enrolled during active disease. The CDR3 runs from the conserved cysteine through the conserved F or W. A D gene is named only where the DNA matches it firmly. Size tells how often a clone was seen (once, few, many) or the class of an expanded clone, and some rows leave it out.

V gene	clone size	CDR3 length	D gene	J gene	CDR3 protein	CDR3 DNA
TRBV6-5	once	15	TRBD2	TRBJ2-7	CASILGASGSMEQYF	TGTGCCAGCATCCTCGGGGCTAGCGGGAGTATGGAGCAGTACTTC
TRBV7-2	once	12	NA	TRBJ1-1	CASSLQNTEAFF	TGTGCCAGCAGCTTACAGAACACTGAAGCTTTCTTT
TRBV7-9	NA	14	TRBD1	TRBJ2-7	CASSIRDSSYEQYF	TGTGCCAGCAGCATACGGGACAGTTCCTACGAGCAGTACTTC
TRBV18	NA	15	NA	TRBJ1-2	CASSRLKQTTYGYTF	TGTGCCAGCTCACGTTTGAAACAGACTACCTATGGCTACACCTTC
TRBV2	NA	14	TRBD1	TRBJ2-7	CASMRDRGAYEQYF	TGTGCCAGCATGCGGGACAGGGGTGCATACGAGCAGTACTTC
TRBV7-9	NA	15	TRBD1	TRBJ1-6	CASSFRDSNNSPLHF	TGTGCCAGCAGCTTTCGGGACAGCAATAATTCACCCCTCCACTTT
TRBV10-1	few	12	NA	TRBJ2-7	CASRDCTYEQYF	TGCGCCAGCAGGGACTGCACCTACGAGCAGTACTTC
TRBV6-5	NA	16	TRBD2	TRBJ2-5	CASSSIRLAGQETQYF	TGTGCCAGCAGTTCGATCCGACTAGCGGGCCAAGAGACCCAGTACTTC
TRBV5-1	few	15	NA	TRBJ2-2	CASSLMNSNTGELFF	TGCGCCAGCAGCTTGATGAACTCAAATACCGGGGAGCTGTTTTTT
TRBV2	NA	15	TRBD1	TRBJ1-5	CASSDRGRSNQPQHF	TGTGCCAGCAGTGACAGGGGGCGAAGCAATCAGCCCCAGCATTTT
TRBV5-1	NA	17	NA	TRBJ2-1	CASSLERVGGLGNEQFF	TGCGCCAGCAGCTTGGAACGGGTGGGTGGCCTAGGCAATGAGCAGTTCTTC
TRBV5-1	NA	16	NA	TRBJ1-1	CASSLGPGALNTEAFF	TGCGCCAGCAGCTTGGGGCCAGGGGCCTTGAACACTGAAGCTTTCTTT
TRBV6-5	NA	16	NA	TRBJ2-5	CASSYGSRVGSETQYF	TGTGCCAGCAGTTACGGCTCGCGGGTGGGATCAGAGACCCAGTACTTC
TRBV19	once	15	NA	TRBJ2-5	CASSPLASASETQYF	TGTGCCAGTAGTCCCCTTGCTAGCGCTTCAGAGACCCAGTACTTC
TRBV7-3	NA	15	TRBD2	TRBJ2-7	CASSPGTSGISEQYF	TGTGCCAGCAGCCCAGGGACTAGCGGGATTAGTGAGCAGTACTTC
TRBV10-3	NA	13	NA	TRBJ1-2	CAISGGEAYGYTF	TGTGCCATCAGTGGGGGGGAGGCCTATGGCTACACCTTC
TRBV5-5	NA	14	NA	TRBJ2-7	CASSLLRLTYEQYF	TGTGCCAGCAGCTTGTTGAGATTGACCTACGAGCAGTACTTC
TRBV7-9	NA	13	TRBD1	TRBJ1-1	CASSLGGTVEAFF	TGTGCCAGCAGCTTAGGGGGGACAGTTGAAGCTTTCTTT
TRBV3-1/TRBV3-2	NA	14	TRBD2	TRBJ2-1	CASSQGLADNEQFF	TGTGCCAGCAGCCAGGGACTAGCGGACAATGAGCAGTTCTTC
TRBV6-2/TRBV6-3	once	13	NA	TRBJ1-2	CASSSTGLHGYTF	TGTGCCAGCAGTTCCACAGGGCTCCATGGCTACACCTTC
TRBV9	NA	16	TRBD2	TRBJ2-5	CASSVDLGGPLETQYF	TGTGCCAGCAGCGTAGACCTGGGAGGGCCGTTAGAGACCCAGTACTTC
TRBV5-6	NA	13	TRBD1	TRBJ1-2	CASSPGTGDGYTF	TGTGCCAGCAGCCCAGGGACAGGGGATGGCTACACCTTC
TRBV4-2	NA	18	TRBD2	TRBJ2-1	CASSQDVVGLAGRNEQFF	TGTGCCAGCAGCCAAGATGTAGTGGGACTAGCGGGACGCAATGAGCAGTTCTTC
TRBV5-6	NA	14	TRBD1	TRBJ1-4	CASSSQGANEKLFF	TGTGCCAGCAGCTCACAGGGGGCAAACGAAAAACTGTTTTTT
TRBV7-2	NA	17	TRBD2	TRBJ2-5	CASSPWRERDLQETQYF	TGTGCCAGCAGCCCGTGGAGGGAGCGGGACTTACAAGAGACCCAGTACTTC
TRBV27	few	15	TRBD2	TRBJ2-7	CASRPGTSGVYEQYF	TGTGCCAGCAGGCCCGGGACTAGCGGGGTCTACGAGCAGTACTTC
TRBV28	NA	15	NA	TRBJ1-6	CASRLGDRLNSPLHF	TGTGCCAGCAGACTTGGTGACAGGCTTAATTCACCCCTCCACTTT
TRBV4-3	NA	14	NA	TRBJ2-5	CASSQALVRETQYF	TGCGCCAGCAGCCAAGCGCTAGTTCGAGAGACCCAGTACTTC
TRBV6-6	NA	16	TRBD2	TRBJ2-1	CASSFRPGGSYNEQFF	TGTGCCAGCAGCTTCCGTCCGGGAGGGTCCTACAATGAGCAGTTCTTC
TRBV4-1	few	15	NA	TRBJ1-3	CASSPPLEKGNTIYF	TGCGCCAGCAGCCCTCCACTTGAGAAGGGAAACACCATATATTTT
TRBV4-1	NA	17	NA	TRBJ2-7	CASSQDKAEHGFYEQYF	TGCGCCAGCAGCCAAGATAAGGCCGAGCACGGGTTTTACGAGCAGTACTTC
TRBV18	few	14	TRBD2	TRBJ2-7	CASSPSGNSYEQYF	TGTGCCAGCTCACCGAGCGGGAACTCCTACGAGCAGTACTTC
TRBV4-2	NA	16	TRBD2	TRBJ2-1	CASSQDLSGRAVEQFF	TGTGCCAGCAGCCAAGATCTGAGCGGGAGGGCCGTGGAGCAGTTCTTC
TRBV29-1	NA	11	NA	TRBJ1-2	CSVRQAYGYTF	TGCAGCGTTCGACAGGCATATGGCTACACCTTC
TRBV2	NA	13	NA	TRBJ1-4	CASCDDSGEKLFF	TGTGCCAGCTGTGACGACTCGGGGGAAAAACTGTTTTTT
TRBV10-3	NA	17	TRBD2	TRBJ2-1	CAISESRLAGEYNEQFF	TGTGCCATCAGTGAGTCGAGGTTAGCGGGAGAGTACAATGAGCAGTTCTTC
TRBV5-1	NA	14	TRBD1	TRBJ2-5	CASRPDRAKETQYF	TGCGCCAGCAGACCGGACAGGGCCAAAGAGACCCAGTACTTC
TRBV3-1/TRBV3-2	NA	13	NA	TRBJ1-1	CASSQTVGGEAFF	TGTGCCAGCAGCCAGACCGTCGGGGGTGAAGCTTTCTTT
TRBV5-1	NA	14	NA	TRBJ2-7	CASSLGTQPYEQYF	TGCGCCAGCAGCTTAGGGACACAGCCCTACGAGCAGTACTTC
TRBV28	NA	15	NA	TRBJ2-7	CASSLSQGYLNEQYF	TGTGCCAGCAGTCTGAGTCAGGGCTATCTCAACGAGCAGTACTTC
TRBV5-8	NA	16	TRBD2	TRBJ2-3	CASSLVAGGPADTQYF	TGTGCCAGCAGCTTGGTAGCGGGAGGGCCCGCAGATACGCAGTATTTT
TRBV4-2	NA	15	TRBD2	TRBJ2-7	CASSQGLAVSYEQYF	TGTGCCAGCAGCCAAGGTCTAGCGGTCTCCTACGAGCAGTACTTC
TRBV28	NA	14	NA	TRBJ1-5	CASSFHLRFQPQHF	TGTGCCAGCAGTTTCCACCTACGCTTTCAGCCCCAGCATTTT
TRBV2	NA	13	TRBD2	TRBJ2-7	CASSGGSRYEQYF	TGTGCCAGCAGTGGCGGGAGTAGATACGAGCAGTACTTC
TRBV6-5	NA	11	NA	TRBJ1-1	CASRLRTEAFF	TGTGCCAGCCGATTACGGACTGAAGCTTTCTTT
TRBV25-1	NA	13	TRBD1	TRBJ1-4	CASKGQGNEKLFF	TGTGCCAGCAAGGGACAGGGTAATGAAAAACTGTTTTTT